These T cell receptor beta chains were read from a single sample in a study of spatial heterogeneity in lung cancer. A single record per CDR3 protein comes from TCRdb applying MiXCR to the 5' RACE reads. The sample has about 95,000 distinct CDR3 sequences, over 8.5% seen once. Source: PBMCs, taken at surgery. The receptors were sampled from a male donor with early-stage non-small cell lung cancer. The CDR3 runs from the conserved cysteine through the conserved F or W. D genes are given only for firm matches. Clone sizes are given selectively: once, few, many, or a class where the clone is expanded.

>TRBV2|many|TRBJ1-6|NA
CASRDTNSPLHF
TGTGCCAGCCGGGACACCAATTCACCCCTCCACTTT
>TRBV6-5|many|TRBJ1-1|NA
CASSYSQATEAFF
TGTGCCAGCAGTTACTCGCAAGCGACTGAAGCTTTCTTT
>TRBV10-2|NA|TRBJ1-1|NA
CASSPPGLTEAFF
TGCGCCAGCAGTCCCCCGGGTCTGACTGAAGCTTTCTTT
>TRBV2|many|TRBJ2-5|TRBD2
CASSERGEETQYF
TGTGCCAGCAGTGAGCGGGGGGAAGAGACCCAGTACTTC
>TRBV2|NA|TRBJ1-6|NA
CASSDRPGANSPLHF
TGTGCCAGCAGTGACCGTCCGGGGGCGAATTCACCCCTCCACTTT
>TRBV4-2|NA|TRBJ1-2|NA
CASSHPGREGYTF
TGTGCCAGCAGCCATCCAGGGAGGGAGGGCTACACCTTC
>TRBV4-1|many|TRBJ2-3|NA
CASSQLGNTQYF
TGCGCCAGCAGCCAATTGGGGAATACGCAGTATTTT
>TRBV2|many|TRBJ2-1|NA
CASSDGSYEQFF
TGTGCCAGCAGCGACGGGAGCTATGAGCAGTTCTTC
>TRBV29-1|NA|TRBJ1-1|TRBD1
CSVEGDRNTEAFF
TGCAGCGTTGAGGGGGACAGAAACACTGAAGCTTTCTTT
>TRBV29-1|NA|TRBJ1-1|NA
CSVVRTLPNTEAFF
TGCAGCGTTGTTCGTACATTACCGAACACTGAAGCTTTCTTT